This note documents a single T cell receptor beta chain sequence. Assay: immunoSEQ multiplex PCR; the TCRdb copy retains only in-frame clones and omits some. The sample contains around 62,000 clones, over 75% of which appear only once. The CDR3 covers 14 residues. Germline V gene sequence: CDR1 MNHEY, CDR2 SMNVEV (reference sequence). The V end was cut by 1 base, the J end by 0 bases, with 5 bases between. This specimen comes from a study of OX40 agonist ivuxolimab in advanced cancers. The rearrangement joins TRBV27 to TRBJ2-3, with D uncertain. This receptor was obtained from an adult with an advanced solid tumor such as melanoma, head and neck, liver or kidney cancer. The starting material was CD4+ or CD8+ T cells sorted from blood, obtained in a trial of the OX40 agonist ivuxolimab. Written as DNA, the CDR3 is TGTGCCAGCAGTTTATGGGCCAGCACAGATACGCAGTATTTT. Protein: CASSLWASTDTQYF.